Listed here is a single T cell receptor (beta chain). This specimen comes from a study of blood T cell repertoires in COVID-19. The overall study: From T cells, B-cell-depleted T cells, or PBMCs came the material, which was cDNA or gDNA.

Everyone who took part was roughly 18 to 89 years old, and they came from 24 US areas. Sequencing used immunoSEQ multiplex PCR; TCRdb keeps in-frame clones, though not all of them. The repertoire holds hundreds of thousands of clones, with roughly 84% as singletons. What was sequenced was PBMCs or T cells enriched from blood (not recorded which). This TCR was sampled from a woman aged 40 to 55 who had recovered from COVID-19.

CDR3 coding DNA: TGTGCCAGCAGCGTACAGGGATATAACAATGAGCAGTTCTTC. It translates to CASSVQGYNNEQFF. The genes are TRBV9 and TRBJ2-1, with D perhaps matching TRBD1 (5 bases). V was cut by 1 base and J by 5 bases, with 10 bases left in between. Germline V CDR1 and CDR2: SGDLS, YYNGEE. This CDR3 is built from 14 residues.